This TCR beta chain was identified during a study of blood T cell repertoires in COVID-19. CDR1 KGHSH and CDR2 LQKENI come from the germline V gene. Losses at the gene ends were 3 bases for V and 1 base for J; bases not matched to a gene: 9. This CDR3 is 17 amino acids long. Profiled with immunoSEQ multiplex PCR; TCRdb holds only in-frame clones, not every one. The sample shows 240,000 or so clones, 86% of them seen only once. This clone turned up a few times. The origin of this receptor is an elderly man with acute or convalescent COVID-19. Material for sequencing was peripheral blood. The chain joins TRBV18 to TRBJ1-1; TRBD1 agrees at 9 bases. The CDR3 here is CASSPQGTGLPNTEAFF. The DNA for the CDR3 is TGTGCCAGCTCACCCCAGGGGACAGGGTTGCCGAACACTGAAGCTTTCTTT.